This T cell receptor beta chain was sequenced for a study of naive and memory T cell subsets. In this sample, this clonotype turned up a few times. The antigen is undetermined. An equimolar mix of two oligonucleotides served as the beta constant-region primer for TRBC1 and TRBC2. Ligated cDNA was amplified by four rounds of PCR with nested alpha and beta constant-region primers and SP2. TCRdb reanalysed the UMI-ligation and nested PCR reads using MiXCR and keeps one entry per CDR3 protein. The sample holds about 100,000 distinct CDR3 sequences; about 15% are singletons and the top ten take approximately 2.6%. Study-wide results and caveats: Naive and memory subsets had different power law exponents for TCR abundance. Especially in CD8 cells, naive repertoires contained a few larger clonotypes, possibly CD45RA-re-expressing memory cells. Activation and differentiation may alter RNA-based TCR counts.

The sequencing input was naive CD8+ T cells from blood. The origin of this receptor is a human donor in good health.

The CDR3 nucleotides read TGCGCCAGCAGCCAAGATAGGACAGGGTACCAGCCCCAGCATTTT. Protein product: CASSQDRTGYQPQHF. This sequence joins TRBV4-3 and TRBJ1-5; 8 nucleotides match TRBD1. This CDR3 is built from 15 residues. After removal of 0 bases from V and 7 bases from J, the junction contained 5 bases not matched to a gene. Germline loops: CDR1 LGHNA, CDR2 YSLEER.